These 7 T cell receptor beta chains share one sample of origin, sequenced in a study of T cell changes during pregnancy in multiple sclerosis (dated by TCRdb to the late 2010s). The library relied on the immunoSEQ multiplex PCR assay. Entries here come from immuneACCESS through TCRdb and include only in-frame sequences with V and J called. Some clones fail to appear in such tables; in the studies checked, an unresolved V gene covers under half of the shortfall, and the cause of the remainder is unknown. The sample contains 55,000 to 80,000 clones, 75% to 90% of them found a single time. More than 8% of the sample is taken by the ten largest. The sample here was peripheral blood, taken after pregnancy. The receptor source for this set is a female donor in good health, enrolled as a control in a pregnancy study.

This clone has only one observation. J is TRBJ1-2 and V is TRBV4-1; possibly TRBD1 for D (5 bases). CDR3 length equals 14 residues. V lost 3 bases, J lost 0 bases, and 8 bases lay in between. Germline V gives CDR1 MGHRA, CDR2 YSYEKL. The CDR3 loop is CASSQPRANYGYTF. The DNA of the CDR3 is TGCGCCAGCAGCCAGCCCAGGGCTAACTATGGCTACACCTTC.

The genes are TRBV2 and TRBJ1-2; D ambiguous. Germline loops: CDR1 SNHLY, CDR2 FYNNEI. The CDR3 is made up of 14 amino acids. Deletions cut 3 bases from V and 6 bases from J, with 14 bases between. The CDR3 region is CASSDRQVLNGYTF. CDR3 sequence (DNA): TGTGCCAGCAGTGATAGACAAGTACTCAATGGCTACACCTTC.

V is TRBV5-8 and J is TRBJ1-1; 9 bases are shared with TRBD1. Per the germline V gene, CDR1 is SGHTS and CDR2 is YDEGEE. V gave up 0 bases and J gave up 6 bases; unmatched junction bases: 3. This CDR3 contains 14 residues. The CDR3 DNA is TGTGCCAGCAGCTTGGGGGACAGGGCGGCTGAAGCTTTCTTT. Protein: CASSLGDRAAEAFF. Full variable domain (missing parts from reference TRBV5-8 and TRBJ1-1): EAGVTQSPTHLIKTRGQQATLRCSPISGHTSVYWYQQALGLGLQFLLWYDEGEERNRGNFPPRFSGRQFPNYSSELNVNALELEDSALYLCASSLGDRAAEAFFGQGTRLTVV.

The chain has TRBV10-3 and TRBJ2-2; 10 bases fit TRBD1. The CDR3 spans 15 residues. In germline, CDR1 is ENHRY, CDR2 SYGVKD. J was trimmed by 5 bases and V by 6 bases; bases with no gene match: 6. The CDR3 DNA follows: TGTGCCATCAGCGGACAGGGGGTACGGACCGGGGAGCTGTTTTTT. Residues: CAISGQGVRTGELFF.

The CDR3 here is CASRGGDRRQPQHF. Here the CDR3 DNA reads TGTGCCAGCAGAGGGGGGGACCGCCGTCAGCCCCAGCATTTT. The chain recombines TRBV28 with TRBJ1-5, with D possibly being TRBD1 (6 bases). Deletions cut 6 bases from V and 6 bases from J, with 15 bases between. CDR1 MDHEN and CDR2 SYDVKM come from the germline V gene. The CDR3 consists of 14 residues.

The genes are TRBV19 and TRBJ2-1, with 8 bases fitting TRBD1. This CDR3 contains 10 residues. The junction had 5 bases not matched to a gene; V was cut back by 10 bases and J by 12 bases. The germline CDR1 and CDR2 sequences are LNHDA and SQIVND (reference sequence). In nucleotides, the CDR3 is TGTGCCACTGGACAGGGAAGGCAGTTCTTC. It translates to CATGQGRQFF.

The chain couples TRBV6-6 to TRBJ2-7; TRBD1 agrees at 10 bases. The germline CDR1 and CDR2 sequences are MNHNY and SVGAGI (reference sequence). The CDR3 is 16 residues long. The J segment lost 3 bases and the V segment lost 4 bases, leaving 9 bases of the junction unmatched. The CDR3 DNA reads TGTGCCAGCAGTTTCGCACCGGGACAGGGGAGCTACGAGCAGTACTTC. Its protein product is CASSFAPGQGSYEQYF.